This T cell receptor (delta chain) was found in a study of γδ T cells in repeated Plasmodium falciparum infection. The overall study: Sampling occurred at baseline, pre-infection for selected infections, and 21 days post-infection. General observations from the study: Malian children's Vdelta2-negative repertoires appeared more expanded and less diverse than Australians'.

Bulk repertoires came from Vgamma9/Vdelta2+ or Vdelta2-negative gammadelta T cells flow-sorted from PBMC. TCRdb re-analyzed the multiplex PCR reads via CATT. The data show approximately 50,000 delta-chain clones, roughly 2% seen once. The germline CDR1 and CDR2 sequences are TSESDYY and QEAYKQQN. The CDR3 runs to 19 residues. Details on this clone: Antigen: not known. At one end the junction does not follow the germline gene, possibly because of a read error.

This TCR was sampled from a pool of human donors (malaria-infected and uninfected, not separated). The sample was gamma-delta T cells from blood. The chain combines TRAV38-2/DV8 with TRDJ1; D perhaps matches TRDD3 (6 bases). Here the J gene came from matching the DNA to germline, since TCRdb omits it. This chain's CDR3 is CAYRSASRRGERHTEKLIF. CDR3 DNA: TGTGCTTATAGGAGCGCGAGCCGACGGGGGGAGCGCCACACCGAGAAACTCATCTTT.